Shown below are 22 T cell receptor beta chains from a single sample sequenced in a study of T cell responses to AZD1222 COVID-19 vaccine. Produced via immunoSEQ multiplex PCR; TCRdb's table is partial and in-frame only. This sample has about 70,000 clones, with about 85% found just once. The sample in question was peripheral blood, obtained on day 0 of AZD1222 vaccination. The receptors here all came from an adult in good health.

CDR3 DNA: TGTGCCAGCAGGGGACAGGAAGGATACTATGGCTACACCTTC. Translated: CASRGQEGYYGYTF. The chain is built from TRBV27 and TRBJ1-2; TRBD1 agrees at 8 bases. The trim removed 6 bases at V and 3 bases at J, leaving 6 bases unmatched. The CDR3 sequence is 14 residues long. Germline lookup yields CDR1 MNHEY and CDR2 SMNVEV (reference sequence).

This rearrangement joins TRBV11-3 to TRBJ1-1; no clear D gene. This CDR3 spans 13 amino acids. CDR1 is SGHNT, CDR2 YENEEA, per germline. Trimming removed 3 bases from V and 2 bases from J, with 7 bases in between. This CDR3 is CASSLNPNTEAFF. The CDR3 nucleotides are TGTGCCAGCAGCTTGAATCCCAACACTGAAGCTTTCTTT.

The chain recombines TRBV7-2 with TRBJ1-6; no reliable D call. Germline assignment: CDR1 SGHTA and CDR2 FQGNSA. V gave up 7 bases and J gave up 6 bases, with 22 bases separating them. The CDR3 length is 17 residues. CDR3 nucleotide sequence: TGTGCCAGCAAGATAGGTGGTGGTGGCCTGGCTAATTCACCCCTCCACTTT. This encodes CASKIGGGGLANSPLHF.

The chain couples TRBV6-5 to TRBJ2-7, with a tentative D call TRBD1 (5 bases). This CDR3 has 14 residues. Trimming removed 3 bases from V and 6 bases from J, with 15 bases in between. Per germline, CDR1 MNHEY and CDR2 SVGAGI. The CDR3 region is CASSYGTGIVEQYF. The CDR3 region has the DNA TGTGCCAGCAGTTATGGAACAGGAATAGTCGAGCAGTACTTC.

The chain is built from TRBV4-1 and TRBJ1-4, with a tentative D call TRBD1 (5 bases). Deletions cut 2 bases from V and 8 bases from J, with 18 bases between. The germline V gene encodes CDR1 MGHRA and CDR2 YSYEKL. This CDR3 contains 16 residues. In DNA, the CDR3 is TGCGCCAGCAGCCAACCGGACCGGGTGGGGGGGGAAAAACTGTTTTTT. Translation gives CASSQPDRVGGEKLFF.

This sequence joins TRBV19 and TRBJ2-2; no reliable D call. Germline V gene lookup returns CDR1 LNHDA and CDR2 SQIVND (reference sequence). V was pared by 3 bases and J by 4 bases, with 9 bases between. This CDR3 contains 14 residues. The CDR3 DNA reads as TGTGCCAGTAGTATCACCCATGGCACCGGGGAGCTGTTTTTT. Translated, it gives CASSITHGTGELFF.

V and J are TRBV9 and TRBJ1-2, with D uncertain. Germline-derived CDR1 and CDR2 are SGDLS and YYNGEE. This CDR3 comprises 12 residues. The V end was cut by 3 bases, the J end by 4 bases, with 7 bases between. CDR3 coding DNA: TGTGCCAGCAGCGCGGCTATCTATGGCTACACCTTC. Translating it yields CASSAAIYGYTF.

J is TRBJ1-1 and V is TRBV10-3, with a tentative D call TRBD1 (6 bases). The CDR3 runs 12 residues. V lost 2 bases to trimming and J lost 8 bases, with 9 bases between them. Germline-derived CDR1 and CDR2 are ENHRY and SYGVKD. The CDR3 region is CAISEQGGEAFF. The CDR3 DNA sequence: TGTGCCATCAGTGAGCAAGGGGGAGAAGCTTTCTTT.

This chain links TRBV5-6 with TRBJ1-1; D is ambiguous. This CDR3 comprises 14 residues. V shed 2 bases and J shed 5 bases, with 13 bases lying between them. The germline CDR1 and CDR2 sequences are SGHDT and YYEEEE. In DNA form, the CDR3 reads TGTGCCAGCAGCTTCCTTGATTCGGGAACTGAAGCTTTCTTT. Amino acid sequence: CASSFLDSGTEAFF.

The rearrangement uses TRBV11-3 and TRBJ2-7; D ambiguous. The CDR3 covers 17 residues. Germline V CDR1 and CDR2: SGHNT, YENEEA. V was shortened by 1 base and J by 3 bases, with 19 bases between the two germline ends. The CDR3 loop is CASSLGSLADPNYEQYF. The CDR3 bases are TGTGCCAGCAGCTTAGGTTCACTGGCGGACCCAAACTACGAGCAGTACTTC. The entire variable domain, with the rest obtained from reference TRBV11-3 and TRBJ2-7, is as follows: EAGVVQSPRYKIIEKKQPVAFWCNPISGHNTLYWYLQNLGQGPELLIRYENEEAVDDSQLPKDRFSAERLKGVDSTLKIQPAELGDSAVYLCASSLGSLADPNYEQYFGPGTRLTVT.

This clone counts as medium-sized. CDR3 in DNA: TGTGCCAGCAGTGATGGCCAGCCGCCGAGGAACGAGCAGTACTTC. It encodes CASSDGQPPRNEQYF. V is TRBV6-1 and J is TRBJ2-7; D gene unclear. Germline-derived CDR1 and CDR2 are MNHNS and SASEGT. The CDR3 covers 15 residues. Between the trimmed V and J ends, which lost 3 bases and 5 bases, there was a span of 17 bases.

The chain employs TRBV20-1 and TRBJ2-3; 7 nucleotides align to TRBD2. The germline V gene encodes CDR1 DFQATT and CDR2 SNEGSKA (reference sequence). The CDR3 loop spans 14 amino acids. Germline trimming cut 3 bases from V and 6 bases from J; bases unmatched to any gene: 9. CDR3: CSASTPLSGDTQYF. Here the CDR3 DNA reads TGCAGTGCTAGTACACCCCTTAGCGGGGATACGCAGTATTTT.

The V call is TRBV7-9, the J call TRBJ2-2; D unresolved. Trimming removed 2 bases at V and 7 bases at J, with 11 bases between. There are 14 residues in the CDR3. Looked up from germline, CDR1 is SEHNR and CDR2 is FQNEAQ (reference sequence). As DNA, the CDR3 is TGTGCCAGCAGCTTAACAACTCAGCTCGGGGAGCTGTTTTTT. It yields the protein CASSLTTQLGELFF.

The chain joins TRBV4-1 to TRBJ1-1; the match to TRBD1 covers 9 bases. Germline CDR1 MGHRA, CDR2 YSYEKL. With V trimmed by 1 base and J by 11 bases, 11 bases remained unmatched. The CDR3 sequence is 15 residues long. For the CDR3, the DNA is TGCGCCAGCAGCCAAGTGGGACAGGGTAACTCAGGGGCTTTCTTT. Translation: CASSQVGQGNSGAFF.

The chain links TRBV23-1 to TRBJ1-4, with 7 bases fitting TRBD1. TRBV23-1 is sorted into the ORF group, with uncertain function. CDR3 length: 19 residues. The ends lost 7 bases at V and 4 bases at J; junction bases unmatched: 21. This chain's CDR3 is CASKEGKTGRQSGNEKLFF. In DNA form, the CDR3 reads TGCGCCAGCAAAGAAGGGAAGACAGGGAGGCAGTCGGGTAATGAAAAACTGTTTTTT.

In its sample, this clone was seen once. V and J are TRBV2 and TRBJ1-5; 9 nucleotides line up with TRBD1. This CDR3 is built from 14 residues. The germline CDR1 and CDR2 sequences are SNHLY and FYNNEI. After removal of 10 bases from V and 12 bases from J, the junction contained 16 bases not matched to a gene. In DNA form, the CDR3 reads TGTGCCACTAACGCTGGGACAGGGAGCCCTCACCAGCATTTT. Translating it yields CATNAGTGSPHQHF.

The chain links TRBV5-6 to TRBJ2-5; D tentatively reads TRBD1 or TRBD2 (5 bases each). The CDR3 extends over 16 amino acids. Germline-derived CDR1 and CDR2 are SGHDT and YYEEEE. Trimming pared 4 bases from V and 1 base from J, leaving 17 bases between. The CDR3 region is CASSTRGWGSQETQYF. The DNA for the CDR3 is TGTGCCAGCAGCACCCGGGGTTGGGGGAGCCAAGAGACCCAGTACTTC.

This clone appeared once. The chain links TRBV19 to TRBJ2-7; D perhaps matches TRBD1 (5 bases). V lost 1 base and J 5 bases, leaving 15 bases between the germline ends. The CDR3 spans 15 residues. Germline V lookup: CDR1 LNHDA, CDR2 SQIVND (reference sequence). Written as DNA, the CDR3 is TGTGCCAGTAGTATAGGCCCGCCAGGGCCCCACGAGCAGTACTTC. Its translation: CASSIGPPGPHEQYF.

CDR3 protein: CASSFTGGVGEKLFF. As DNA, the CDR3 is TGTGCCAGCAGCTTTACGGGGGGCGTTGGTGAAAAACTGTTTTTT. The V and J genes are TRBV11-3 and TRBJ1-4; D perhaps matches TRBD1 (6 bases). V lost 3 bases to trimming and J lost 7 bases, with 15 bases between them. Germline loops: CDR1 SGHNT, CDR2 YENEEA. CDR3 length equals 15 residues.

Details on this clone: The sample carries other DNA sequences with the same CDR3. The chain has TRBV5-4 and TRBJ1-4, with TRBD1 identical over 9 bases. The V gene end was trimmed by 4 bases and the J gene end by 7 bases; junction bases not matched to a gene: 5. This CDR3 contains 14 residues. Germline CDR1 SGHNT, CDR2 YYREEE (reference sequence). CDR3: CASSLQGAAEKLFF. In DNA form, the CDR3 reads TGTGCCAGCAGCCTACAGGGGGCGGCTGAAAAACTGTTTTTT.

The gene calls are TRBV7-8 and TRBJ1-3; the D gene is possibly TRBD1 (5 bases). Germline V gene data show CDR1 as SGHVS and CDR2 as FQNEAQ. CDR3 length: 15 amino acids. The V and J ends lost 5 bases and 0 bases respectively, with 11 bases between them. CDR3 sequence (DNA): TGTGCCAGCAGCCCCCGTAGGGGCTCTGGAAACACCATATATTTT. Protein sequence: CASSPRRGSGNTIYF. The whole variable domain, remainder taken from reference TRBV7-8 and TRBJ1-3, is GAGVSQSPRYKVAKRGQDVALRCDPISGHVSLFWYQQALGQGPEFLTYFQNEAQLDKSGLPSDRFFAERPEGSVSTLKIQRTQQEDSAVYLCASSPRRGSGNTIYFGEGSWLTVV.

The chain employs TRBV5-8 and TRBJ2-2; TRBD2 aligns across 10 bases. The germline V gene encodes CDR1 SGHTS and CDR2 YDEGEE. The CDR3 length is 16 residues. V shed 1 base and J 3 bases; nucleotides not matched to a gene: 3. As DNA, the CDR3 is TGTGCCAGCAGCTTGCTAGCGGGGGCCTACACCGGGGAGCTGTTTTTT. It codes for CASSLLAGAYTGELFF.